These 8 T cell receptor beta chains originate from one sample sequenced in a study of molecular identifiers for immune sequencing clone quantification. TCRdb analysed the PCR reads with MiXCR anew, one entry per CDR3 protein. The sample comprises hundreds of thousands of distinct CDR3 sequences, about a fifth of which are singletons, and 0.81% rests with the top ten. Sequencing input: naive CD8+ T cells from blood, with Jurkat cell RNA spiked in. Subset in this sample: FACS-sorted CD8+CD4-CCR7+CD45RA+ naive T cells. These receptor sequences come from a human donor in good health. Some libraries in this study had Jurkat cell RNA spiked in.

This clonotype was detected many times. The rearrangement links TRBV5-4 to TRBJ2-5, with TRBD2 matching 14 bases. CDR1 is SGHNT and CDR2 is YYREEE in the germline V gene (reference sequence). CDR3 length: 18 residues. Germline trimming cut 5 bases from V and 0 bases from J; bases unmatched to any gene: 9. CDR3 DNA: TGTGCCAGCAGTCACGGGACTAGCGGGGGCTCGTACCAAGAGACCCAGTACTTC. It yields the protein CASSHGTSGGSYQETQYF.

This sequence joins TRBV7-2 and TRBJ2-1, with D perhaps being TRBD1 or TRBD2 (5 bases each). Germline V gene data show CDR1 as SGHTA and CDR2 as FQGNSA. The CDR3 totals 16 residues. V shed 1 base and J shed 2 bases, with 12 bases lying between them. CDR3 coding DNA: TGTGCCAGCAGCTTAGATGGGGGAAACGCCTACAATGAGCAGTTCTTC. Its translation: CASSLDGGNAYNEQFF.

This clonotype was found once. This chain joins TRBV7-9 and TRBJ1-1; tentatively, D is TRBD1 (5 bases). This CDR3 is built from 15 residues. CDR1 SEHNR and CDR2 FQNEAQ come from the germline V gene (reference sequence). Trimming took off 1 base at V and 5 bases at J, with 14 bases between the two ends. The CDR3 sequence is CASSLVDMGGTEAFF. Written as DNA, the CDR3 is TGTGCCAGCAGCTTAGTCGACATGGGGGGGACTGAAGCTTTCTTT.

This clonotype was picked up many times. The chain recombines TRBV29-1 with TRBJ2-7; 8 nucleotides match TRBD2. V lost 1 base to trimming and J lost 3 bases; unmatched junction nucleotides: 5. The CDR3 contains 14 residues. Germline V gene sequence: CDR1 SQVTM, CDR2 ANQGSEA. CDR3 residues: CSVEVAGSNYEQYF. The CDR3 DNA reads TGCAGCGTTGAAGTAGCGGGAAGCAACTACGAGCAGTACTTC.

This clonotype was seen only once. CDR3 DNA sequence: TGTGCCAGCAGCTTCGCCGTGGTGGCGGGGGGGCGCGGGCAGTACTTC. Protein sequence: CASSFAVVAGGRGQYF. V and J are TRBV7-2 and TRBJ2-7; the match to TRBD2 covers 9 bases. CDR1 is SGHTA, CDR2 FQGNSA, per germline. This CDR3 is 16 amino acids long. V gave up 3 bases and J gave up 9 bases; unmatched junction bases: 15.

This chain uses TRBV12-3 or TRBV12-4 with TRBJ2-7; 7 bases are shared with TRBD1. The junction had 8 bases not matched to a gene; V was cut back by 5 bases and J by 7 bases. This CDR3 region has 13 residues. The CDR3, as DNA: TGTGCCAGCAGTCTTTTACAGGGGCGGGAGCAGTACTTC. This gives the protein CASSLLQGREQYF.

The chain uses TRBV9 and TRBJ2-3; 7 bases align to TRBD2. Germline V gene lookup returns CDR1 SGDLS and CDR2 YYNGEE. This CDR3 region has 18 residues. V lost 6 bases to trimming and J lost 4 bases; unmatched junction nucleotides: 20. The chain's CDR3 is CASTPWAGGSPPPDTQYF. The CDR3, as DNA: TGTGCCAGCACCCCGTGGGCTGGCGGGAGCCCCCCGCCAGATACGCAGTATTTT.

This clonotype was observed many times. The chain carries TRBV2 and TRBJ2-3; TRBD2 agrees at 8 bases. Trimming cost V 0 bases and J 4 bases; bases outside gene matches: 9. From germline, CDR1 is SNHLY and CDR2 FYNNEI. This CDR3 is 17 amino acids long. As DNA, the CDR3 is TGTGCCAGCAGTGAAGCGCTTGACGGGGGGGACCCAGATACGCAGTATTTT. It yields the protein CASSEALDGGDPDTQYF.